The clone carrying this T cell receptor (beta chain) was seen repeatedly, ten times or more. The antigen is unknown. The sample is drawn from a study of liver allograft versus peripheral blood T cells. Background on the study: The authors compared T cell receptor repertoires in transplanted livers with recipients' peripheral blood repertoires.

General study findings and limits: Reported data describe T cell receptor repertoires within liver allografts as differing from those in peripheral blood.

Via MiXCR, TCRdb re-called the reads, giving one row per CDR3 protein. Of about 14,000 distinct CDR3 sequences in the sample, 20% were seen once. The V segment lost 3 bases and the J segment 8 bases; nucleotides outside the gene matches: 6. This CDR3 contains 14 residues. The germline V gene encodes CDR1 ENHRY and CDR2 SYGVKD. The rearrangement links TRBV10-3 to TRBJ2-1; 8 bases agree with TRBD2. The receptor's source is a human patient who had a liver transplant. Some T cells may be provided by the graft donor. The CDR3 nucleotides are TGTGCCATCAGTGATAGTAGCGGGGCAGATGAGCAGTTCTTC. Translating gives CAISDSSGADEQFF.